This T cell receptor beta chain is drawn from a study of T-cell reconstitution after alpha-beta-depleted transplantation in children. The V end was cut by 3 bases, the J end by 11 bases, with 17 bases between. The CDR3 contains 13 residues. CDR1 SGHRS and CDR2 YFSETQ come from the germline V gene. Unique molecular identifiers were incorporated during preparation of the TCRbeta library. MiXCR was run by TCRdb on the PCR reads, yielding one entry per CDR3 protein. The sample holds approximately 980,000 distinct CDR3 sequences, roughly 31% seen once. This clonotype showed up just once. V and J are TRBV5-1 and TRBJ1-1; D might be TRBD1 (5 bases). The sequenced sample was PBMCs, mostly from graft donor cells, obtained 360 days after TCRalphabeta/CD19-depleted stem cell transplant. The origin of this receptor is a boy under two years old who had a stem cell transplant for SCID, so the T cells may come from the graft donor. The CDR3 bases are TGCGCCAGCAGCTACCGGGCCCGGAGGGACGCTTTCTTT. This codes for CASSYRARRDAFF. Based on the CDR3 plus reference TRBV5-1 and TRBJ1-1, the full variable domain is KAGVTQTPRYLIKTRGQQVTLSCSPISGHRSVSWYQQTPGQGLQFLFEYFSETQRNKGNFPGRFSGRQFSNSRSEMNVSTLELGDSALYLCASSYRARRDAFFGQGTRLTVV.